This T cell receptor (beta chain) was documented in a study of OX40 agonist ivuxolimab in advanced cancers. General observations from the study: Determination of antigen specificity was not performed for the expanded peripheral T cells.

Data came from immunoSEQ multiplex PCR; TCRdb stores just in-frame clones and leaves some out. This table has approximately 68,000 clones, around 83% appearing once. The V and J ends lost 3 bases and 7 bases respectively, with 15 bases between them. The CDR3 runs to 15 residues. CDR1 MGHDK and CDR2 SYGVNS come from the germline V gene. Comment on this clone: Its antigen remains unknown.

The chain is built from TRBV25-1 and TRBJ1-4; TRBD1 is a possible D gene (6 bases). The source material was CD4+ or CD8+ T cells sorted from blood, sampled in a trial of the OX40 agonist ivuxolimab. The clonotype originates from an adult with an advanced solid tumor such as melanoma, head and neck, liver or kidney cancer. For the CDR3, the DNA is TGTGCCAGCAGTGATACAGGGCACCCCGGTGAAAAACTGTTTTTT. It codes for CASSDTGHPGEKLFF. The variable domain in full, with the rest retrieved from reference TRBV25-1 and TRBJ1-4, is EADIYQTPRYLVIGTGKKITLECSQTMGHDKMYWYQQDPGMELHLIHYSYGVNSTEKGDLSSESTVSRIRTEHFPLTLESARPSHTSQYLCASSDTGHPGEKLFFGSGTQLSVL.